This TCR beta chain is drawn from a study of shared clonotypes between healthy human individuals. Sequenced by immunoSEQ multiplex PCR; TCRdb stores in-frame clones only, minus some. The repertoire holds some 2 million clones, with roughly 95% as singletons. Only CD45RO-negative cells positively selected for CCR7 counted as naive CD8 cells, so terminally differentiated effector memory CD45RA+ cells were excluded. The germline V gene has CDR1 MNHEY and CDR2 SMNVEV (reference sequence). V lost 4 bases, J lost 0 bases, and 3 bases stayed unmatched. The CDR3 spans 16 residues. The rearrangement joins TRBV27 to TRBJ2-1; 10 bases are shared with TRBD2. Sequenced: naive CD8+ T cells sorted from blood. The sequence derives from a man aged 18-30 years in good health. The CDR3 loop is CASSYGLAASYNEQFF. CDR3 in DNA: TGTGCCAGCAGTTACGGACTAGCGGCCTCCTACAATGAGCAGTTCTTC.